The 8 T cell receptor beta chains below were found in one sample sequenced in a study of shared clonotypes between healthy human individuals. Sequencing used immunoSEQ multiplex PCR; TCRdb keeps in-frame clones, though not all of them. This repertoire shows approximately 2,300,000 clones, 85% to 95% found once; its top ten account for 0.3% to 0.4%. The sample comprised naive CD4+ T cells from PBMCs. Subset: CD45RA+ positively selected. These receptor sequences come from a man between 18 and 35 years old in good health. Some clones in this sample may be carry-over from other donors' samples.

The chain is built from TRBV29-1 and TRBJ1-1, with D possibly TRBD1 on 5 matching bases. The V end was cut by 7 bases, the J end by 4 bases, with 22 bases between. CDR3 length equals 15 residues. Looked up from germline, CDR1 is SQVTM and CDR2 is ANQGSEA. The chain's CDR3 is CSDTKRWGDSTEAFF. The CDR3 nucleotides are TGCAGCGACACAAAAAGATGGGGGGATAGCACTGAAGCTTTCTTT.

The chain uses TRBV6-1 and TRBJ2-5, with D hard to call. The CDR3 runs 12 residues. V lost 4 bases and J lost 5, with 8 bases in between. From germline, CDR1 is MNHNS and CDR2 SASEGT. The CDR3 spells CASSGIGETQYF. DNA of the CDR3: TGTGCCAGCAGTGGAATTGGGGAGACCCAGTACTTC.

A word on this clone: This sample also contains other DNA sequences that code for the same CDR3. The chain is built from TRBV7-9 and TRBJ2-1, with unresolved D. Germline V lookup: CDR1 SEHNR, CDR2 FQNEAQ (reference sequence). This CDR3 is 12 amino acids long. The V end was cut by 5 bases, the J end by 5 bases, with 7 bases between. The CDR3 DNA follows: TGTGCCAGCAGCCCCGGGCACAATGAGCAGTTCTTC. Translation gives CASSPGHNEQFF.

The chain employs TRBV5-1 and TRBJ1-1; perhaps TRBD1 as D (5 bases). The V end was cut by 5 bases, the J end by 3 bases, with 11 bases between. Germline V lookup: CDR1 SGHRS, CDR2 YFSETQ. This CDR3 comprises 13 residues. The chain's CDR3 is CASRKGVDTEAFF. The CDR3 nucleotides read TGCGCCAGCAGGAAAGGGGTGGACACTGAAGCTTTCTTT.

The rearrangement uses TRBV7-9 and TRBJ2-7, with D possibly TRBD2 on 5 matching bases. The V gene's germline CDR1 is SEHNR and CDR2 FQNEAQ (reference sequence). The V and J ends lost 5 bases and 1 base respectively, with 12 bases between them. CDR3 size: 14 residues. CDR3 amino acids: CASSLARTSYEQYF. CDR3 bases: TGTGCCAGCAGCCTGGCTAGGACTTCCTACGAGCAGTACTTC. Full variable domain (remainder filled in from reference TRBV7-9 and TRBJ2-7): DTGVSQNPRHKITKRGQNVTFRCDPISEHNRLYWYRQTLGQGPEFLTYFQNEAQLEKSRLLSDRFSAERPKGSFSTLEIQRTEQGDSAMYLCASSLARTSYEQYFGPGTRLTVT.

In this sample, this clone turned up once. The chain joins TRBV28 to TRBJ2-1; 10 positions match TRBD2. V shed 5 bases and J 2 bases; nucleotides not matched to a gene: 6. There are 16 residues in the CDR3. Germline V lookup: CDR1 MDHEN, CDR2 SYDVKM. The CDR3 DNA sequence: TGTGCCAGCAGTCACCTCCTAGCGGGAGCCTACAATGAGCAGTTCTTC. Protein sequence: CASSHLLAGAYNEQFF.

This chain uses TRBV28 with TRBJ1-2, with a tentative D call TRBD1 (5 bases). The V end lost 5 bases, the J end lost 0 bases, and 16 bases lay between the germline ends. Germline CDR1 is MDHEN and CDR2 is SYDVKM. This CDR3 contains 16 residues. The CDR3 here is CASSPRGGVANYGYTF. CDR3 sequence (DNA): TGTGCCAGCAGTCCCCGCGGGGGAGTGGCTAACTATGGCTACACCTTC.

The CDR3 DNA is TGCGCCAGCAGCTTGTTCTCCTTGACAGGGAGTTTCCCAGATACGCAGTATTTT. Translation: CASSLFSLTGSFPDTQYF. The chain has TRBV5-1 and TRBJ2-3; 7 nucleotides line up with TRBD1. The CDR3 covers 18 residues. The ends lost 1 base at V and 4 bases at J; junction bases unmatched: 15. From germline, CDR1 is SGHRS and CDR2 YFSETQ. Drawing the rest from reference TRBV5-1 and TRBJ2-3, the complete variable domain is KAGVTQTPRYLIKTRGQQVTLSCSPISGHRSVSWYQQTPGQGLQFLFEYFSETQRNKGNFPGRFSGRQFSNSRSEMNVSTLELGDSALYLCASSLFSLTGSFPDTQYFGPGTRLTVL.